This T cell receptor (beta chain) was sequenced for a study of CD8+ T cells in alopecia areata. Study in general: Patients received oral tofacitinib, 5 to 10 mg twice daily, for moderate-to-severe alopecia areata.

The study's findings and limits: Among the top 100, expanded CD8+ clones, as well as scalp clonality, were significantly decreased by tofacitinib.

It was cDNA, reverse transcribed from extracted RNA, that served as the sequencing template. TCRdb's table, derived via immunoSEQ multiplex PCR, lists solely in-frame clones and lacks some. The data contain under 200,000 clones, approximately 60% of them singletons. This clone was seen a handful of times. Its antigen is currently unknown. V was pared by 4 bases and J by 6 bases, with 13 bases between. The CDR3 length is 13 residues. Germline lookup yields CDR1 SQVTM and CDR2 ANQGSEA. Treatment defined: oral pan-JAK inhibitor, 5-10 mg twice daily. The receptor was isolated from a human donor with alopecia areata. The chain uses TRBV29-1 and TRBJ1-5; D gene uncertain. The specimen was CD4+ T cells sorted from blood, collected at week 24, from a patient treated with tofacitinib. Here the CDR3 DNA reads TGCAGCGTTGTGTCCGGCCTAGGTCAGCCCCAGCATTTT. Translation: CSVVSGLGQPQHF.